This TCR beta chain is drawn from a study of early T cells in non-severe SARS-CoV-2 infection. Study summary: Sequencing of bulk RNA from unsorted whole blood was done, without chain pairing. Overall study findings and caveats: There was a bias toward anti-spike CD8 responses in VDJdb matching, which missed private and CD4 specificities.

Trimming shortened V by 8 bases and J by 7 bases, and 15 bases separated the two germline ends. The CDR3 sequence is 13 residues long. The germline CDR1 and CDR2 sequences are PRHDT and FYEKMQ (reference sequence). Each single cDNA molecule received a unique molecular identifier. TCRdb re-derived calls from the 5' RACE reads in MiXCR, one entry per CDR3 protein. The data show tens of thousands of distinct CDR3 sequences, with 5% to 7.5% seen just once and 5.8% held by the top ten. This clonotype was observed at least ten times. What it binds is not known. The source was whole blood, collected at baseline. The chain couples TRBV13 to TRBJ2-1, with no clear D. The source of this sequence is an adult who was a healthcare worker with PCR-confirmed SARS-CoV-2 infection or an uninfected control (not recorded which). DNA for the CDR3: TGTGCCAGCGCCCCCAACTACGGGAATGAGCAGTTCTTC. Translation: CASAPNYGNEQFF.